The 24 T cell receptor beta chains reported below all come from one sample, sequenced in a study of vaccination and CD4 T cells after COVID-19. TCRdb itself ran the PCR reads through MiXCR, one entry per CDR3 protein. This table holds over 25,000 distinct CDR3 sequences, roughly 50% found once. Time point specified: late sampling 161 to 241 days after vaccination in a few convalescent patients. Sequences were derived from CD4+ T cells from blood, sampled about 7 months after SARS-CoV-2 vaccination. These receptors were taken from a human donor who had recovered from COVID-19.

In its sample, this clonotype was seen a few times. The rearrangement joins TRBV21-1 to TRBJ1-2; TRBD1, the D gene given by the table, was not confirmed from the DNA. TRBV21-1 is classified as a pseudogene. The CDR3 is made up of 16 amino acids. The CDR3 nucleotides are TGTGCCAGCAGCAAAGCATACTCAAGGACAGATTCGGGCTACACCTTC. Encoded protein: CASSKAYSRTDSGYTF.

The chain employs TRBV6-2 or TRBV6-3 and TRBJ1-1; D is unresolved. Germline V lookup: CDR1 MNHEY, CDR2 SVGEGT. The CDR3 spans 17 residues. Trimming removed 1 base from V and 0 bases from J, with 15 bases in between. The CDR3 sequence: CASSYFLSKAVNTEAFF. DNA for the CDR3: TGTGCCAGCAGTTACTTCCTCTCCAAGGCTGTGAACACTGAAGCTTTCTTT.

This clonotype was picked up a small number of times. The genes are TRBV20-1 and TRBJ2-3, with 7 bases matching TRBD1. Germline lookup yields CDR1 DFQATT and CDR2 SNEGSKA (reference sequence). The CDR3 totals 15 residues. The junction had 10 bases not matched to a gene; V was cut back by 3 bases and J by 4 bases. The CDR3 spells CSARLRGQGADTQYF. CDR3 nucleotides: TGCAGTGCTAGGTTGAGGGGGCAGGGGGCAGATACGCAGTATTTT.

As for this clonotype: A read error may be the cause here, since a much bigger clone is one base away. V and J are TRBV6-4 and TRBJ1-6, with D perhaps matching TRBD1 (5 bases). The CDR3 consists of 13 residues. Trimming took 2 bases from V and 6 from J, leaving 5 bases between them. Germline lookup yields CDR1 MRHNA and CDR2 SNTAGT. CDR3: CASSDGGNSPLHF. The CDR3 coding sequence is TGTGCCAGCAGTGACGGGGGTAATTCACCCCTCCACTTT.

The chain carries TRBV6-5 and TRBJ1-4; 7 nucleotides line up with TRBD1. V gave up 3 bases and J gave up 5 bases; unmatched junction bases: 6. Germline V gene lookup returns CDR1 MNHEY and CDR2 SVGAGI. The length of the CDR3 is 15 residues. This CDR3 reads CASSYGPGGNEKLFF. The CDR3 DNA reads TGTGCCAGCAGTTATGGCCCAGGGGGGAATGAAAAACTGTTTTTT.

The V call is TRBV21-1, the J call TRBJ1-2; the table assigns TRBD1, which was not confirmed against the DNA. TRBV21-1 constitutes a pseudogene. CDR3 length: 13 amino acids. The CDR3: CASTEGGGNGYTF. CDR3 DNA sequence: TGTGCCAGCACTGAGGGGGGGGGAAATGGCTACACCTTC.

The chain employs TRBV6-4 and TRBJ1-1; TRBD1 is a possible D gene (5 bases). Germline CDR1 is MRHNA and CDR2 is SNTAGT. The ends were cut back, 6 bases at V and 1 base at J, with 9 bases in the middle. The CDR3 contains 13 residues. The CDR3 bases are TGTGCCAGCAGGGACATGGGGAACACTGAAGCTTTCTTT. It encodes CASRDMGNTEAFF.

The V gene is TRBV19, the J gene TRBJ2-2, with unresolved D. CDR3 size: 16 residues. Germline CDR1 is LNHDA and CDR2 is SQIVND (reference sequence). Trimming left V 5 bases short and J 3 bases short, with 16 bases between. The CDR3 sequence is CASSSGLKGYTGELFF. For the CDR3, the DNA is TGTGCCAGTAGTTCCGGGCTAAAGGGATACACCGGGGAGCTGTTTTTT.

This chain links TRBV12-3 or TRBV12-4 with TRBJ1-2; maybe TRBD1 (6 bases). V lost 5 bases and J lost 7, with 17 bases in between. The CDR3 runs to 14 residues. The CDR3 loop reads CASSQNRVFGGYTF. Here the CDR3 DNA reads TGTGCCAGCAGTCAGAACAGGGTATTTGGTGGCTACACCTTC.

This clonotype has a handful of counts. The gene calls are TRBV7-8 and TRBJ2-3; D is undetermined. The V end lost 1 base, the J end lost 6 bases, and 17 bases lay between the germline ends. CDR3 length: 16 amino acids. CDR1 and CDR2 (germline): SGHVS, FQNEAQ. The CDR3 DNA reads as TGTGCCAGCAGCTTAGGAGTGGTACCCGGGCTGGATACGCAGTATTTT. Its protein is CASSLGVVPGLDTQYF.

CDR3 region: CSANPGTGEYNEQFF. In DNA, the CDR3 is TGCAGTGCCAATCCAGGGACAGGGGAATACAATGAGCAGTTCTTC. The rearrangement uses TRBV20-1 and TRBJ2-1; TRBD1 matches 10 bases. Germline trimming cut 6 bases from V and 4 bases from J; bases unmatched to any gene: 9. The germline V gene encodes CDR1 DFQATT and CDR2 SNEGSKA (reference sequence). The CDR3 is 15 residues long.

The CDR3 DNA is TGTGCCAGCAGTTACGGATACGGAGCGCCTCTAGAGACCCAGTACTTC. Its translation is CASSYGYGAPLETQYF. This chain links TRBV6-2 or TRBV6-3 with TRBJ2-5; unclear D gene. V gave up 2 bases and J gave up 4 bases, with 17 bases separating them. Germline loops: CDR1 MNHEY, CDR2 SVGEGT. CDR3 size: 16 residues.

The V gene is TRBV12-3 or TRBV12-4, the J gene TRBJ2-5, with TRBD1 matching 9 bases. This CDR3 has 15 residues. The J segment lost 2 bases and the V segment lost 7 bases, leaving 8 bases of the junction unmatched. CDR3 region: CASTRGQGGQETQYF. CDR3 in DNA: TGTGCCAGCACGCGGGGACAGGGTGGTCAAGAGACCCAGTACTTC.

This chain links TRBV7-9 with TRBJ2-1; the D gene is possibly TRBD2 (6 bases). Germline CDR1 and CDR2: SEHNR and FQNEAQ (reference sequence). The V end lost 5 bases, the J end lost 4 bases, and 15 bases lay between the germline ends. The CDR3 totals 15 residues. The CDR3 spells CASSPRDSPYNEQFF. The CDR3 nucleotides read TGTGCCAGCAGCCCCCGGGACTCGCCATACAATGAGCAGTTCTTC. The entire variable domain, with the rest obtained from reference TRBV7-9 and TRBJ2-1, is as follows: DTGVSQNPRHKITKRGQNVTFRCDPISEHNRLYWYRQTLGQGPEFLTYFQNEAQLEKSRLLSDRFSAERPKGSFSTLEIQRTEQGDSAMYLCASSPRDSPYNEQFFGPGTRLTVL.

The rearrangement uses TRBV24-1 and TRBJ2-5; D unclear. V lost 1 base, J lost 2 bases, and 4 bases lay in between. Per germline, CDR1 KGHDR and CDR2 SFDVKD. This CDR3 has 13 residues. Written as DNA, the CDR3 is TGTGCCACCAGTGATTTTGCACAAGAGACCCAGTACTTC. This encodes CATSDFAQETQYF.

This chain joins TRBV19 and TRBJ2-5; tentative D call: TRBD1 (5 bases). Trimming removed 5 bases from V and 4 bases from J, with 11 bases in between. Germline loops: CDR1 LNHDA, CDR2 SQIVND (reference sequence). The CDR3 is 13 residues long. The CDR3 nucleotides read TGTGCCAGTAGTTCCAGGGTCGGAGAGACCCAGTACTTC. The encoded protein is CASSSRVGETQYF.

This clonotype was recorded a few times. The DNA for the CDR3 is TGTGCCAGCAGCTTAGTCACCCCCGGGGAGCTGTTTTTT. As protein: CASSLVTPGELFF. The chain uses TRBV7-2 and TRBJ2-2, with D unresolved. The CDR3 is 13 amino acids. Germline CDR1 is SGHTA and CDR2 is FQGNSA. V lost 1 base to trimming and J lost 6 bases, with 6 bases between them.

The rearrangement joins TRBV20-1 to TRBJ2-7; tentatively, D is TRBD2 (6 bases). V was clipped by 1 base and J by 2 bases, with 18 bases between them. The CDR3 consists of 16 residues. Germline V gives CDR1 DFQATT, CDR2 SNEGSKA (reference sequence). The chain's CDR3 is CSARGLLPEGTYEQYF. The CDR3 DNA reads as TGCAGTGCTAGAGGTCTCCTCCCGGAGGGAACCTACGAGCAGTACTTC.

This clonotype was detected a few times. V usage is TRBV27 and J usage is TRBJ2-7, with 10 bases that match TRBD2. The CDR3 totals 14 residues. V gave up 6 bases and J gave up 3 bases; unmatched junction bases: 5. Germline V gene lookup returns CDR1 MNHEY and CDR2 SMNVEV (reference sequence). CDR3 bases: TGTGCCAGCAGCTCTAGCGGGAGTCGCTACGAGCAGTACTTC. Encoded protein: CASSSSGSRYEQYF.

This rearrangement joins TRBV27 to TRBJ2-4; D perhaps matches TRBD2 (6 bases). Trimming took 5 bases from V and 9 from J, leaving 17 bases between them. Per the germline V gene, CDR1 is MNHEY and CDR2 is SMNVEV (reference sequence). The CDR3 has 14 amino acids. The CDR3 is CASSLRGGAGIQYF. CDR3 bases: TGTGCCAGCAGTCTCCGCGGAGGGGCAGGCATTCAGTACTTC.

This clonotype was seen only a few times. This chain links TRBV7-2 with TRBJ2-5, with D tentatively TRBD2 (5 bases). Between the trimmed V and J ends, which lost 1 base and 1 base, there was a span of 10 bases. Germline loops: CDR1 SGHTA, CDR2 FQGNSA. The CDR3 has 15 residues. CDR3 amino acids: CASSLGGITQETQYF. CDR3 nucleotide sequence: TGTGCCAGCAGCTTAGGAGGGATCACCCAAGAGACCCAGTACTTC. The full variable domain, in which reference TRBV7-2 and TRBJ2-5 provide the parts outside the CDR3, is GAGVSQSPSNKVTEKGKDVELRCDPISGHTALYWYRQSLGQGLEFLIYFQGNSAPDKSGLPSDRFSAERTGGSVSTLTIQRTQQEDSAVYLCASSLGGITQETQYFGPGTRLLVL.

The CDR3 spells CASSSSLAGGKTQYF. The CDR3 nucleotides read TGTGCCAGCAGTTCCTCACTAGCGGGAGGAAAGACCCAGTACTTC. The chain recombines TRBV27 with TRBJ2-5; 12 bases match TRBD2. The CDR3 totals 15 residues. CDR1 and CDR2 from the germline V gene are MNHEY and SMNVEV (reference sequence). V shed 4 bases and J 6 bases; nucleotides not matched to a gene: 6.

V and J are TRBV4-1 and TRBJ2-6; D gene unclear. V was clipped by 1 base and J by 1 base, with 8 bases between them. Germline CDR1 and CDR2: MGHRA and YSYEKL. CDR3 length equals 16 residues. As DNA, the CDR3 is TGCGCCAGCAGCCAAGGTTTAGGGTCTGGGGCCAACGTCCTGACTTTC. Encoded protein: CASSQGLGSGANVLTF.

The V gene is TRBV7-6, the J gene TRBJ2-1, with a weak D call TRBD2 (6 bases). The CDR3 contains 16 residues. Germline loops: CDR1 SGHVS, CDR2 FNYEAQ. V lost 1 base and J lost 8, with 18 bases in between. The CDR3 sequence is CASSLGPDGSYDEQFF. The CDR3 nucleotides are TGTGCCAGCAGCTTAGGACCGGACGGGAGTTACGATGAGCAGTTCTTC.